This T cell receptor (beta chain) comes out of a study of CD8 T cells in ankylosing spondylitis. In this sample, this clonotype turned up a few times. Antigen unknown. The ends were cut back, 1 base at V and 7 bases at J, with 8 bases in the middle. There are 13 residues in the CDR3. The germline gives CDR1 SEHNR, CDR2 FQNEAQ (reference sequence). Using quantitative 5'-RACE with molecular barcodes, the authors made TCR beta libraries. TCRdb re-called the 5' RACE reads through MiXCR, storing one row per CDR3 protein. The repertoire holds fewer than 250,000 distinct CDR3 sequences, roughly 18% seen once, with 40% to 50% in the top ten. Notes on the study in general: It appeared that ankylosing spondylitis blood was characterized by a TCR beta motif of several highly homologous variants.

This receptor was identified in a male donor with ankylosing spondylitis. The genes are TRBV7-9 and TRBJ2-1; D is undetermined. The specimen sequenced was blood, either unsorted or a sorted T cell fraction (not recorded which). Here the CDR3 reads CASSLVGSNEQFF. Written as DNA, the CDR3 is TGTGCCAGCAGCTTAGTAGGGTCAAATGAGCAGTTCTTC.